Following are 4 T cell receptor beta chains from one sample sequenced in a study of Ad26.COV2.S vaccination and SARS-CoV-2 variants. Documented treatment: about 20 received Ad26.COV2.S at low or high dose, single or two shots; about 5 received placebo; per-sample allocation not given. All samples were drawn on day 63, counting from the first vaccine or placebo injection. The protocol was immunoSEQ multiplex PCR, while the TCRdb copy is restricted to in-frame clones and leaves out a portion. This table holds about 250,000 clones, roughly 85% found once. The input for sequencing was peripheral blood, taken in a trial of Ad26.COV2.S vaccine versus placebo. These receptor sequences come from a person between 18 and 60 years old who received the Ad26.COV2.S COVID-19 vaccine or a placebo.

This clone was seen once. The genes are TRBV4-1 and TRBJ2-1, with a weak D call TRBD2 (5 bases). This CDR3 contains 16 residues. Germline-derived CDR1 and CDR2 are MGHRA and YSYEKL. V was clipped by 4 bases and J by 8 bases, with 21 bases between them. The chain's CDR3 is CASSRTPGNSLDEQFF. CDR3 bases: TGCGCCAGCAGCCGCACACCCGGGAACTCCCTCGATGAGCAGTTCTTC.

The chain couples TRBV6-1 to TRBJ1-3; the D is unclear. The CDR3 loop spans 14 amino acids. CDR1 is MNHNS, CDR2 SASEGT, per germline. The ends were cut back, 2 bases at V and 7 bases at J, with 12 bases in the middle. The CDR3 here is CASSEWPGRNTIYF. CDR3 nucleotides: TGTGCCAGCAGTGAATGGCCGGGTAGGAACACCATATATTTT.

The chain uses TRBV11-2 and TRBJ2-7; D is perhaps TRBD2 (6 bases). The length of the CDR3 is 15 residues. V lost 5 bases, J lost 2 bases, and 16 bases lay in between. Per germline, CDR1 SGHAT and CDR2 FQNNGV. In DNA, the CDR3 is TGTGCCAGCAGCCCTGGGCGGGACCCGGCCTACGAGCAGTACGTC. It encodes CASSPGRDPAYEQYV.

The V call is TRBV5-8, the J call TRBJ2-3; D is perhaps TRBD2 (6 bases). CDR3 length: 15 residues. Deletions cut 4 bases from V and 2 bases from J, with 14 bases between. Germline values: CDR1 SGHTS, CDR2 YDEGEE. The DNA for the CDR3 is TGTGCCAGCAGCGTTAGCGGATTAAACACAGATACGCAGTATTTT. Its translation is CASSVSGLNTDTQYF.